What follows describes a single T cell receptor beta chain. Looked up from germline, CDR1 is SGHRS and CDR2 is YFSETQ. The CDR3 is made up of 12 amino acids. V was shortened by 5 bases and J by 10 bases, with 13 bases between the two germline ends. These data belong to a study of shared clonotypes between healthy human individuals. Study at large: A few men and a couple of women, aged 18 to 49, were donors.

Repertoires were generated with immunoSEQ multiplex PCR, while TCRdb's copy carries only in-frame clones and drops some. The sample has about 1.1 million clones, 70% to 85% seen once; the top ten hold 0.89%. The investigators split CD4+ cells into a CD45RA+ naive subset and a CD45RA-negative memory subset. The sequencing sample was made of memory CD4+ T cells from PBMCs. Subset here: CD45RA-negative fraction. The receptor was isolated from a man younger than 35 in good health. Some clones in this sample may be carry-over from other donors' samples. The J gene is TRBJ2-1, the V gene TRBV5-1; tentative D call: TRBD2 (5 bases). DNA of the CDR3: TGCGCCAGCAGTTTGCTAGCTGTCGAGCAGTTCTTC. Its protein product is CASSLLAVEQFF.